The source of this T cell receptor (beta chain) is a study of CD8+ T cells in alopecia areata. Trimming took off 1 base at V and 8 bases at J, with 13 bases between the two ends. The CDR3 is made up of 14 amino acids. Per germline, CDR1 SGHDT and CDR2 YYEEEE. Study results and limitations: Clarity of TCR sharing across patients fell short of that in mice, possibly HLA-related. Association of baseline CD8+ expansion with response is uncertain owing to one nonresponder.

This clone was recorded a few times. As yet, its antigen is unknown. Treatment indicated: oral pan-JAK inhibitor, 5-10 mg twice daily. Alopecia areata patients provided lesional scalp punch biopsies and peripheral blood, both collected for the study. Researchers picked out CD4+ and CD8+ T cells from PBMCs by sorting. Investigators isolated RNA and reverse transcribed it into cDNA to act as the sequencing template. Profiled with immunoSEQ multiplex PCR; TCRdb holds only in-frame clones, not every one. This sample has some 99,000 clones, with 50% to 75% found just once. The origin of this receptor is a human donor with alopecia areata. The specimen comprised CD8+ T cells sorted from blood, sampled at week 4, from a patient treated with tofacitinib. J is TRBJ1-5 and V is TRBV5-6; TRBD1 is a possible D gene (6 bases). CDR3 in DNA: TGTGCCAGCAGCTTGCAACAGGGCAGGGAGCCCCAGCATTTT. Translation gives CASSLQQGREPQHF. The variable domain in full, with the rest retrieved from reference TRBV5-6 and TRBJ1-5, is DAGVTQSPTHLIKTRGQQVTLRCSPKSGHDTVSWYQQALGQGPQFIFQYYEEEERQRGNFPDRFSGHQFPNYSSELNVNALLLGDSALYLCASSLQQGREPQHFGDGTRLSIL.